A single sample gave rise to the 10 T cell receptor beta chains below, sequenced in a study of cytomegalovirus exposure and HLA in healthy donors. PCR was performed using 60 Vbeta and 13 Jbeta primers. Profiled with immunoSEQ multiplex PCR; TCRdb holds only in-frame clones, not every one. The table lists roughly 200,000 clones, 80% to 90% of them singletons. Material for sequencing was PBMCs. These receptors came from a man aged 25-40 years in good health and CMV-seronegative.

This chain connects TRBV27 to TRBJ1-1, with 10 bases matching TRBD1. With V trimmed by 5 bases and J by 7 bases, 7 bases remained unmatched. Germline V gives CDR1 MNHEY, CDR2 SMNVEV (reference sequence). CDR3 length: 14 residues. Written as DNA, the CDR3 is TGTGCCAGCAGTCCGACAGGGGGCGCGTATGAAGCTTTCTTT. Translated, it gives CASSPTGGAYEAFF.

The CDR3 DNA follows: TGTGCCAGCAGCAGAAAACTGACAGGACTTAACTATGGCTACACCTTC. Translating gives CASSRKLTGLNYGYTF. V gene TRBV5-6 combines with J gene TRBJ1-2; tentatively, D is TRBD1 (6 bases). V lost 4 bases and J lost 1, with 17 bases in between. The CDR3 is made up of 16 amino acids. CDR1 is SGHDT and CDR2 is YYEEEE in the germline V gene. Complete variable domain (other parts from reference TRBV5-6 and TRBJ1-2): DAGVTQSPTHLIKTRGQQVTLRCSPKSGHDTVSWYQQALGQGPQFIFQYYEEEERQRGNFPDRFSGHQFPNYSSELNVNALLLGDSALYLCASSRKLTGLNYGYTFGSGTRLTVV.

CDR3 sequence reads: CASSPLTGELFF. The DNA of the CDR3 is TGTGCCAGCTCCCCCCTCACCGGGGAGCTGTTTTTT. The gene calls are TRBV18 and TRBJ2-2, with D unresolved. V lost 6 bases to trimming and J lost 4 bases, with 6 bases between them. Germline V gene sequence: CDR1 KGHSH, CDR2 LQKENI. The CDR3 runs 12 residues. The variable domain in full, with the rest retrieved from reference TRBV18 and TRBJ2-2, is NAGVMQNPRHLVRRRGQEARLRCSPMKGHSHVYWYRQLPEEGLKFMVYLQKENIIDESGMPKERFSAEFPKEGPSILRIQQVVRGDSAAYFCASSPLTGELFFGEGSRLTVL.

The chain employs TRBV2 and TRBJ1-6; TRBD1 matches at 10 bases. Germline lookup yields CDR1 SNHLY and CDR2 FYNNEI. Trimming took 6 bases from V and 6 from J; bases not matched to a gene: 5. This CDR3 has 15 residues. CDR3 amino acids: CASRGGTGVNSPLHF. CDR3 nucleotide sequence: TGTGCCAGCAGGGGAGGGACAGGGGTTAATTCACCCCTCCACTTT. Supplemented by reference TRBV2 and TRBJ1-6, the full variable domain reads EPEVTQTPSHQVTQMGQEVILRCVPISNHLYFYWYRQILGQKVEFLVSFYNNEISEKSEIFDDQFSVERPDGSNFTLKIRSTKLEDSAMYFCASRGGTGVNSPLHFGNGTRLTVT.

This clone is classed as medium-sized. This chain uses TRBV28 with TRBJ2-2, with 7 nucleotides matching TRBD1. V trimming: 3 bases; J trimming: 3 bases; junction bases outside the gene matches: 4. Germline V gene lookup returns CDR1 MDHEN and CDR2 SYDVKM. The CDR3 spans 15 residues. The CDR3 reads CASSLGQTHTGELFF. CDR3 coding DNA: TGTGCCAGCAGTTTGGGACAGACCCACACCGGGGAGCTGTTTTTT.

This clone came up once. The chain couples TRBV6-5 to TRBJ2-5, with D possibly matching TRBD2 (6 bases). Germline V gives CDR1 MNHEY, CDR2 SVGAGI. Trimming left V 7 bases short and J 5 bases short, with 14 bases between. This CDR3 contains 13 residues. The CDR3 region has the DNA TGTGCCAGCAATATGATAAGCGGGGAGACCCAGTACTTC. Its protein is CASNMISGETQYF.

The chain combines TRBV11-2 with TRBJ2-1, with D possibly matching TRBD1 (5 bases). Trimming removed 5 bases at V and 6 bases at J, with 29 bases between. The germline V gene encodes CDR1 SGHAT and CDR2 FQNNGV. This CDR3 has 19 amino acids. The CDR3 coding sequence is TGTGCCAGCAGCCGACGCAGGCCAGGGATGGTTTTTGTTCGCAATGAGCAGTTCTTC. Its translation: CASSRRRPGMVFVRNEQFF.

V usage is TRBV5-4 and J usage is TRBJ2-2; TRBD2 matches at 11 bases. CDR1 and CDR2 (germline): SGHNT, YYREEE (reference sequence). Trimming at V came to 4 bases and at J to 1 base, leaving 3 bases not matched to a gene. This CDR3 region has 16 residues. Here the CDR3 reads CASSTGLAVNTGELFF. Written as DNA, the CDR3 is TGTGCCAGCAGCACGGGACTAGCGGTGAACACCGGGGAGCTGTTTTTT. The variable domain in full, completed from reference TRBV5-4 and TRBJ2-2, reads ETGVTQSPTHLIKTRGQQVTLRCSSQSGHNTVSWYQQALGQGPQFIFQYYREEENGRGNFPPRFSGLQFPNYSSELNVNALELDDSALYLCASSTGLAVNTGELFFGEGSRLTVL.

The table lists this clone with a count of one. The chain is built from TRBV7-2 and TRBJ2-2; TRBD2 matches 8 bases. Looked up from germline, CDR1 is SGHTA and CDR2 is FQGNSA. J gave up 4 bases and V 4 bases, and 8 bases lay outside the gene matches. The CDR3 covers 16 residues. CDR3 sequence: CASSSSGTRVTGELFF. CDR3 nucleotides: TGTGCCAGCAGCTCCTCCGGGACTAGAGTCACCGGGGAGCTGTTTTTT.

The gene calls are TRBV2 and TRBJ1-1; 9 nucleotides match TRBD1. The CDR3 runs 11 residues. The germline V gene encodes CDR1 SNHLY and CDR2 FYNNEI. Germline trimming cut 7 bases from V and 11 bases from J; bases unmatched to any gene: 5. CDR3: CASTSGQGAFF. In nucleotides, the CDR3 is TGTGCCAGCACCAGCGGACAGGGGGCTTTCTTT.